Listed here are 17 T cell receptor beta chains from one sample, sequenced in a study of cytomegalovirus exposure and HLA in healthy donors. The PCR used 60 Vbeta and 13 Jbeta primers. The assay was immunoSEQ multiplex PCR, and TCRdb's table has in-frame clones only and misses some. This table holds about 110,000 clones, about 73% found once. Material: PBMCs. The receptors derive from a woman under 40 in good health and CMV-seronegative.

For this clone: At one boundary the junction diverges from the germline segment, which might be a read error. This chain connects TRBV5-1 to TRBJ1-1; the D gene is possibly TRBD1 (5 bases). The length of the CDR3 is 13 residues. The germline V gene encodes CDR1 SGHRS and CDR2 YFSETQ. The CDR3: CASTLGGVTEAFF. The CDR3 DNA reads TGCGCCAGCACCTTGGGGGGAGTCACTGAAGCTTTCTTT.

This chain uses TRBV5-4 with TRBJ1-5; tentative D call: TRBD1 (5 bases). V lost 3 bases and J 9 bases, leaving 16 bases between the germline ends. The CDR3 is 14 residues long. The germline V gene has CDR1 SGHNT and CDR2 YYREEE (reference sequence). CDR3 residues: CASSSWGASGPQHF. The CDR3 region has the DNA TGTGCCAGCAGCTCGTGGGGCGCTTCGGGGCCCCAGCATTTT.

The chain employs TRBV28 and TRBJ1-4, with D unclear. The ends were cut back, 6 bases at V and 2 bases at J, with 19 bases in the middle. Germline V gene lookup returns CDR1 MDHEN and CDR2 SYDVKM. The CDR3 spans 17 residues. For the CDR3, the DNA is TGTGCCAGCAGCCTAGCGGGTGTCGGGAGCACTAATGAAAAACTGTTTTTT. Protein: CASSLAGVGSTNEKLFF.

The J gene is TRBJ1-2, the V gene TRBV7-8; 10 bases are a match to TRBD1. V shed 1 base, J shed 4 bases, and the junction held 0 bases outside the gene matches. The germline CDR1 and CDR2 sequences are SGHVS and FQNEAQ. The CDR3 extends over 14 amino acids. The CDR3 loop reads CASSLGDRGYGYTF. DNA for the CDR3: TGTGCCAGCAGCTTAGGGGACAGGGGCTATGGCTACACCTTC.

This clone showed up just once. The J gene is TRBJ2-5, the V gene TRBV28; 7 nucleotides align to TRBD1. Per germline, CDR1 MDHEN and CDR2 SYDVKM. There are 15 residues in the CDR3. The J segment lost 1 base and the V segment lost 8 bases, leaving 10 bases of the junction unmatched. CDR3 in amino acids: CASGPGGAIQETQYF. In nucleotides, the CDR3 is TGTGCCAGCGGTCCAGGGGGTGCTATCCAAGAGACCCAGTACTTC.

This chain connects TRBV2 to TRBJ2-2; D remains ambiguous. Germline CDR1 reads SNHLY; CDR2 reads FYNNEI. The V gene lost 2 bases and the J gene lost 0 bases, with 10 bases spanning the gap. This CDR3 is built from 16 residues. CDR3 nucleotides: TGTGCCAGCAGTGAAATAGGCAGGCCGAACACCGGGGAGCTGTTTTTT. Translation: CASSEIGRPNTGELFF.

A single count supports this clone. This chain uses TRBV4-2 with TRBJ2-7; D remains ambiguous. This CDR3 is built from 16 residues. Germline-derived CDR1 and CDR2 are LGHNA and YNFKEQ. The germline V and J ends were trimmed by 3 bases and 2 bases, with 17 bases remaining between them. The CDR3 sequence: CASSQSRLLLPYEQYF. The CDR3 DNA follows: TGTGCCAGCAGCCAGTCCCGACTCCTACTCCCCTACGAGCAGTACTTC.

The table lists this clone with a count of one. The chain links TRBV5-1 to TRBJ1-4; 8 bases match TRBD1. V shed 3 bases, J shed 7 bases, and the junction held 8 bases outside the gene matches. Germline assignment: CDR1 SGHRS and CDR2 YFSETQ. The CDR3 consists of 15 residues. CDR3 bases: TGCGCCAGCAGCTGGGGGAACAGGGGGACTGAAAAACTGTTTTTT. Translation gives CASSWGNRGTEKLFF.

The chain joins TRBV19 to TRBJ1-1; D unresolved. Trimming cost V 2 bases and J 0 bases, with 13 bases left between them. CDR3 length: 16 residues. Germline lookup yields CDR1 LNHDA and CDR2 SQIVND (reference sequence). Here the CDR3 reads CASSIRGAVVNTEAFF. The CDR3, as DNA: TGTGCCAGTAGTATACGGGGAGCAGTTGTGAACACTGAAGCTTTCTTT.

The rearrangement uses TRBV27 and TRBJ1-1; weak D call: TRBD1 (5 bases). The CDR3 is made up of 15 amino acids. Deletions cut 6 bases from V and 3 bases from J, with 17 bases between. The germline V gene has CDR1 MNHEY and CDR2 SMNVEV (reference sequence). CDR3 nucleotides: TGTGCCAGCAGGCCCGGCGCGGGGCGGCACACTGAAGCTTTCTTT. Translation: CASRPGAGRHTEAFF.

This chain links TRBV6-1 with TRBJ2-7; 8 bases map to TRBD2. The germline CDR1 and CDR2 sequences are MNHNS and SASEGT. Germline trimming cut 4 bases from V and 2 bases from J; bases unmatched to any gene: 4. This CDR3 is built from 14 residues. The chain's CDR3 is CASSVLAGTYEQYF. The CDR3 DNA sequence: TGTGCCAGCAGTGTGTTAGCGGGGACCTACGAGCAGTACTTC.

The chain uses TRBV6-1 and TRBJ1-3, with TRBD1 as a possible D gene (6 bases). Germline CDR1 MNHNS, CDR2 SASEGT. The CDR3 contains 14 residues. Trimming removed 9 bases at V and 3 bases at J, with 15 bases between. The CDR3 protein is CASRKQGRGNTIYF. DNA of the CDR3: TGTGCCAGTAGAAAACAGGGCCGTGGAAACACCATATATTTT.

The chain uses TRBV9 and TRBJ2-5; no reliable D call. CDR3 size: 13 residues. Germline V gene sequence: CDR1 SGDLS, CDR2 YYNGEE. The V and J ends lost 3 bases and 5 bases respectively, with 11 bases between them. CDR3 sequence: CASSAGLEETQYF. The CDR3 DNA follows: TGTGCCAGCAGCGCAGGCCTTGAGGAGACCCAGTACTTC.

This chain uses TRBV28 with TRBJ2-7, with D hard to call. The V gene's germline CDR1 is MDHEN and CDR2 SYDVKM. This CDR3 region has 13 residues. The V end was cut by 5 bases, the J end by 6 bases, with 14 bases between. The CDR3 region has the DNA TGTGCCAGCAGTCTCCCCTTAATCTCCGAGCAGTACTTC. Translation gives CASSLPLISEQYF.

This sequence joins TRBV11-3 and TRBJ2-3, with TRBD2 matching 8 bases. The CDR3 is 14 amino acids. Germline loops: CDR1 SGHNT, CDR2 YENEEA. The J segment lost 8 bases and the V segment lost 5 bases, leaving 9 bases of the junction unmatched. The CDR3 sequence: CASSPGLGDRTQYF. Written as DNA, the CDR3 is TGTGCCAGCAGCCCGGGACTAGGGGACCGTACGCAGTATTTT.

CDR3 in DNA: TGTGCCAGCAGCCGGACTAGCACCTTTGGGGGGGAGCTGTTTTTT. Translating it yields CASSRTSTFGGELFF. This sequence joins TRBV7-8 and TRBJ2-2; 8 bases are a match to TRBD2. Germline lookup yields CDR1 SGHVS and CDR2 FQNEAQ. This CDR3 region has 15 residues. The junction had 10 bases not matched to a gene; V was cut back by 5 bases and J by 8 bases.

The chain recombines TRBV19 with TRBJ1-1, with D tentatively TRBD1 (5 bases). The V end lost 1 base, the J end lost 0 bases, and 9 bases lay between the germline ends. The CDR3 contains 15 residues. CDR1 LNHDA and CDR2 SQIVND come from the germline V gene (reference sequence). The CDR3 sequence is CASSIVPGMNTEAFF. The DNA for the CDR3 is TGTGCCAGTAGTATAGTTCCAGGGATGAACACTGAAGCTTTCTTT.